The 10 T cell receptor beta chains listed next were all sequenced from one sample in a study of a mutant IDH1 vaccine in newly diagnosed glioma. The time point: baseline, week 1 (first vaccination visit). Treatment here: pre-vaccination baseline after standard-of-care therapy. Repertoires were generated with immunoSEQ multiplex PCR, while TCRdb's copy carries only in-frame clones and drops some. The sample has under 75,000 clones, 75% to 95% seen once; the top ten hold 2.5% to 3%. The sequences come from PBMCs, collected from a glioma patient treated with radiotherapy, temozolomide or both. Receptors were obtained from a man between 45 and 60 years old with glioma.

This clone has more than one count but fewer than ten. V and J are TRBV29-1 and TRBJ2-7; no clear D gene. CDR1 is SQVTM and CDR2 is ANQGSEA in the germline V gene. Trimming took off 3 bases at V and 6 bases at J, with 9 bases between the two ends. The CDR3 has 11 residues. Written as DNA, the CDR3 is TGCAGCGTTGATGCCTCTGGCGAGCAGTACTTC. As protein: CSVDASGEQYF.

A single count supports this clone. The gene calls are TRBV15 and TRBJ1-6, with TRBD1 matching 7 bases. The CDR3 is 15 amino acids. The germline gives CDR1 LNHNV, CDR2 YYDKDF (reference sequence). Trimming at V came to 0 bases and at J to 9 bases, leaving 5 bases not matched to a gene. CDR3 in DNA: TGTGCCACCAGCAGAGATCAGGGGGGGCTTTCACCCCTCCACTTT. This codes for CATSRDQGGLSPLHF.

The chain couples TRBV29-1 to TRBJ2-7; 8 bases are shared with TRBD1. Germline values: CDR1 SQVTM, CDR2 ANQGSEA. The CDR3 contains 14 residues. After removal of 3 bases from V and 0 bases from J, the junction contained 4 bases not matched to a gene. The DNA for the CDR3 is TGCAGCGTTGAGATTGGACAGGGCTCCTACGAGCAGTACTTC. As protein: CSVEIGQGSYEQYF.

The J gene is TRBJ1-2, the V gene TRBV6-6; 7 bases are shared with TRBD1. The CDR3 spans 13 residues. Germline V gene sequence: CDR1 MNHNY, CDR2 SVGAGI (reference sequence). With V trimmed by 8 bases and J by 4 bases, 7 bases remained unmatched. The CDR3 DNA follows: TGTGCCAGCGGTGGACAGGAACTCTATGGCTACACCTTC. It translates to CASGGQELYGYTF.

The rearrangement uses TRBV28 and TRBJ2-7, with TRBD2 matching over 9 bases. Germline CDR1 is MDHEN and CDR2 is SYDVKM. Trimming removed 5 bases from V and 2 bases from J; junction bases left unmatched: 10. The CDR3 runs to 16 residues. The CDR3 coding sequence is TGTGCCAGCAGTCCCTTTAGCGGGAGCCTCGCCTACGAGCAGTACTTC. It is translated as CASSPFSGSLAYEQYF.

The gene calls are TRBV29-1 and TRBJ2-7; TRBD2 is a possible D gene (5 bases). Germline loops: CDR1 SQVTM, CDR2 ANQGSEA. CDR3 length equals 12 residues. V lost 4 bases and J lost 0, with 7 bases in between. The DNA of the CDR3 is TGCAGCGTTGGCCGGGGCTCCTACGAGCAGTACTTC. Its translation is CSVGRGSYEQYF.

This sequence joins TRBV5-6 and TRBJ2-2; TRBD1 matches at 8 bases. The CDR3 spans 16 residues. Per germline, CDR1 SGHDT and CDR2 YYEEEE. The junction had 8 bases not matched to a gene; V was cut back by 0 bases and J by 7 bases. CDR3 in amino acids: CASSLAGQGQNGELFF. CDR3 coding DNA: TGTGCCAGCAGCTTGGCAGGACAGGGACAAAACGGGGAGCTGTTTTTT.

As to this clone: Other DNA sequences in the same sample also yield this CDR3. J is TRBJ2-7 and V is TRBV5-1, with D hard to call. The V gene lost 0 bases and the J gene lost 2 bases, with 9 bases spanning the gap. The CDR3 is 14 amino acids. CDR1 is SGHRS and CDR2 is YFSETQ in the germline V gene. This chain's CDR3 is CASSLVVSPYEQYF. CDR3 in DNA: TGCGCCAGCAGCTTGGTGGTTTCGCCCTACGAGCAGTACTTC.

This clone was observed a handful of times. This chain joins TRBV7-2 and TRBJ2-2, with D unresolved. Germline CDR1 SGHTA, CDR2 FQGNSA. The CDR3 runs to 12 residues. V was shortened by 3 bases and J by 6 bases, with 5 bases between the two germline ends. CDR3 DNA sequence: TGTGCCAGCAGCTTTGGCCCCGGGGAGCTGTTTTTT. Its translation: CASSFGPGELFF.

This rearrangement joins TRBV9 to TRBJ2-3, with TRBD2 identical over 14 bases. Unmatched junction bases numbered 11, after V lost 3 bases and J lost 5 bases. Germline CDR1 SGDLS, CDR2 YYNGEE. The CDR3 is 18 amino acids. The CDR3 region has the DNA TGTGCCAGCAGCGACCAAGGACTAGCGGGGGGTCGGGGAGATACGCAGTATTTT. This encodes CASSDQGLAGGRGDTQYF.